This T cell receptor beta chain was recovered during a study of blood T cell repertoires in COVID-19. This CDR3 is 13 amino acids long. The ends were cut back, 6 bases at V and 2 bases at J, with 9 bases in the middle. Germline CDR1 reads KGHSH; CDR2 reads LQKENI. The table came from immunoSEQ multiplex PCR; TCRdb's copy has only in-frame clones and leaves some out. The sample consists of 190,000 or so clones, roughly nine tenths of them appearing once. The sequence came from a woman between 65 and 79 years old with acute or convalescent COVID-19. The rearrangement joins TRBV18 to TRBJ2-3; D unclear. Sequenced: peripheral blood. CDR3: CASSLSYTDTQYF. In DNA, the CDR3 is TGTGCCAGCTCGCTGAGCTACACAGATACGCAGTATTTT.